This paragraph covers one TCR beta chain sequence. As yet, its antigen is unknown. This sample was included in a study of cytomegalovirus exposure and HLA in healthy donors. As for the study in general: Genotyping of some 390 donors showed that 80% to 85% belonged to the Caucasian-associated ancestry cluster. Findings and limits, study-wide: Whilst most TCR sequences proved rare, a subset of public TCRs occurred across many donors. In a later analysis, TCR beta V- and J-gene trimming was associated with a missense DCLRE1C variant. Per published accounts, TCR beta sequences correctly predicted the HLA-A and HLA-B alleles of most subjects.

The CDR3 is 19 residues long. CDR1 SGHTA and CDR2 FQGTGA come from the germline V gene. Losses at the gene ends were 1 base for V and 0 bases for J; bases not matched to a gene: 11. Primers: 60 Vbeta forward and 13 Jbeta reverse. Assay: immunoSEQ multiplex PCR; the TCRdb copy retains only in-frame clones and omits some. The sample has hundreds of thousands of clones, 70% to 90% seen once. The sequencing sample was made of PBMCs. The sequence was obtained from a girl aged 2 to 9 in good health and CMV-seronegative. This chain connects TRBV7-3 to TRBJ2-3, with 9 positions matching TRBD2. CDR3 amino acids: CASSLNPLAGASSTDTQYF. The DNA for the CDR3 is TGTGCCAGCAGCTTAAACCCACTAGCGGGTGCCTCTAGCACAGATACGCAGTATTTT.